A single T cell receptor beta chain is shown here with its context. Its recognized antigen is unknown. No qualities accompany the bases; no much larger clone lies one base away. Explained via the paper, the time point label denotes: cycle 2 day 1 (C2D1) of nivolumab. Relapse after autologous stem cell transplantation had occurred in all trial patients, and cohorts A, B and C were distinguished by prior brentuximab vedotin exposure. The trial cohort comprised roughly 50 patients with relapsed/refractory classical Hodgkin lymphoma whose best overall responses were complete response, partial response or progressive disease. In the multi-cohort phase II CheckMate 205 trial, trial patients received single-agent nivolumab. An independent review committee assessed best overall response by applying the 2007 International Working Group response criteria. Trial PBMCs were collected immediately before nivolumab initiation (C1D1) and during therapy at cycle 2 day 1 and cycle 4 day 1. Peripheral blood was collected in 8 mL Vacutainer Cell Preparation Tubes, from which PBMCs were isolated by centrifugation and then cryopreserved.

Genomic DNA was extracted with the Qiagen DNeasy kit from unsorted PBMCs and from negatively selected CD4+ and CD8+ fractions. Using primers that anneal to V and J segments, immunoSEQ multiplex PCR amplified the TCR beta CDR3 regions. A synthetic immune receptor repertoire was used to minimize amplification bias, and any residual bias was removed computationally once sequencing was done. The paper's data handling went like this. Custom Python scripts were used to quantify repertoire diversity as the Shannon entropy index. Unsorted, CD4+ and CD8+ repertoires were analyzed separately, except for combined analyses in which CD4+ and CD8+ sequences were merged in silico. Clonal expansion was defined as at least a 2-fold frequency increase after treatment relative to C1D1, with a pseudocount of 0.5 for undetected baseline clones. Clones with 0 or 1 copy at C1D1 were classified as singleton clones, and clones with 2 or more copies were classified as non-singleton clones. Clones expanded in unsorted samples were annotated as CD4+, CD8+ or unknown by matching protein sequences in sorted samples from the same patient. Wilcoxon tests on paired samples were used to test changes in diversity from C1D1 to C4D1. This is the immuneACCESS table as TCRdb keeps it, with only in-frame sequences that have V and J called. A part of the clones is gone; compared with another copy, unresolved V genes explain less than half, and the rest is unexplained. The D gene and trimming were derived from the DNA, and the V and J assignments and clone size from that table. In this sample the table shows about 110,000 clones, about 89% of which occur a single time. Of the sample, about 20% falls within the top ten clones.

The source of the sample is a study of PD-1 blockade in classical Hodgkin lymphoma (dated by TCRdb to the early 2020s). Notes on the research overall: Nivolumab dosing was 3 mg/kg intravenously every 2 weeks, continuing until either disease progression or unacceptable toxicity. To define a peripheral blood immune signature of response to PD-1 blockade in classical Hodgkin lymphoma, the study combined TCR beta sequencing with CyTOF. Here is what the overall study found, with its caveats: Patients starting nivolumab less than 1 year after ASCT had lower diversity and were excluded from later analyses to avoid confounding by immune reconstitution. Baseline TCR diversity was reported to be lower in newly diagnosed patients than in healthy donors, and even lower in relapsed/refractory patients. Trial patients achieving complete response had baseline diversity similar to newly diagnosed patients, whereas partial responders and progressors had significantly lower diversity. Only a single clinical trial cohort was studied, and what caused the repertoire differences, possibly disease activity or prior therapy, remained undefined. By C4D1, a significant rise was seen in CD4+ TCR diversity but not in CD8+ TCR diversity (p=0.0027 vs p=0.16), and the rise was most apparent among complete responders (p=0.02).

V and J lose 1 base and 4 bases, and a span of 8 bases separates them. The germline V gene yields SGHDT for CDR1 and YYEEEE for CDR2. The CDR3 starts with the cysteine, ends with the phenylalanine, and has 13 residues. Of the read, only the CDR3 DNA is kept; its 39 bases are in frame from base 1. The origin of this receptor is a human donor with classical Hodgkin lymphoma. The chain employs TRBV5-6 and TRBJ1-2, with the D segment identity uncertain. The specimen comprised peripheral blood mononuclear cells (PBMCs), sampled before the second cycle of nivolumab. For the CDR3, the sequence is CASSLLGSYGYTF. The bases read TGTGCCAGCAGCTTGCTGGGATCCTATGGCTACACCTTC.